The rows below give T cell receptor beta chains drawn from one sample of a study of T-cell memory formation after mild COVID-19. MiXCR was run by TCRdb on the 5' RACE reads, yielding one entry per CDR3 protein. The data hold around 390,000 distinct CDR3 sequences, with about 15% observed a single time. Material: PBMCs or a T cell subset sorted from them (not recorded which). Source of these receptors: a young man who had mild COVID-19 (a few samples of this study predate the infection). Cell type and time point are not known. Each CDR3 is given with its conserved first and last residue. A D gene is named only where the DNA matches it firmly. A row's size may be missing; if present it is once, few, many or a size class.

>.|TRBJ1-3|TRBV9|.
TGTGCCAGCAGCCCAGGGGCAGGGCACGGAAACACCATATATTTT
CASSPGAGHGNTIYF
>.|TRBJ2-5|TRBV4-2|.
TGTGCCAGCAGCCAAGTCAGCGGGCTGGGGGAGACCCAGTACTTC
CASSQVSGLGETQYF
>TRBD1|TRBJ2-1|TRBV7-2|many
TGTGCCAGCAGCTGGGGGGGACAGGGGGTAGATGAGCAGTTCTTC
CASSWGGQGVDEQFF
>.|TRBJ2-2|TRBV2|few
TGTGCCAGCTCGGGGACACGTGCCGGGGAGCTGTTTTTT
CASSGTRAGELFF
>.|TRBJ1-4|TRBV5-5|.
TGTGCCAGCAAAGCGACAACTAATGAAAAACTGTTTTTT
CASKATTNEKLFF
>.|TRBJ1-1|TRBV15|many
TGTGCCACCAGCAGAGATCTCGGAACGTGGGCTGAAGCTTTCTTT
CATSRDLGTWAEAFF
>.|TRBJ2-2|TRBV20-1|few
TGCAGTGCTAGAGATATGAGGGCGCTGTTTTTT
CSARDMRALFF
>TRBD1|TRBJ1-2|TRBV4-1|few
TGCGCCAGCAGCCAAGAGAAAGGACAGGGGATTAGGGATGGCTACACCTTC
CASSQEKGQGIRDGYTF
>.|TRBJ2-3|TRBV3-1|few
TGTGCCAGCAGCCTTGGGGGCAGGTACTTCACAGATACGCAGTATTTT
CASSLGGRYFTDTQYF
>.|TRBJ1-5|TRBV20-1|few
TGCAGTGCTCTCCCTCCCTACCAGCCCCAGCATTTT
CSALPPYQPQHF
>TRBD2|TRBJ2-3|TRBV20-1|few
TGCAGTGCTAGAGATCCGGGGGGGAACCCAGATACGCAGTATTTT
CSARDPGGNPDTQYF
>.|TRBJ2-3|TRBV5-1|many
TGCGCCAGCAGCTTGGGACTTACGGCGGCAGATACGCAGTATTTT
CASSLGLTAADTQYF
>.|TRBJ2-7|TRBV6-2/TRBV6-3|.
TGTGCCAGCAGTTACGAGGATTCCTACGAGCAGTACTTC
CASSYEDSYEQYF
>TRBD1|TRBJ1-5|TRBV6-6|.
TGTGCCAGCAGTTTAGGTGGACAGGGGGACAATCAGCCCCAGCATTTT
CASSLGGQGDNQPQHF
>TRBD1|TRBJ2-3|TRBV11-3|.
TGTGCCAGCAGCTCGACCGGGACAGGGGGCGCATATACGCAGTATTTT
CASSSTGTGGAYTQYF
>TRBD1|TRBJ1-3|TRBV4-1|.
TGCGCCAGCAGCCAACCGGGACAGGGGGGCCGAAACACCATATATTTT
CASSQPGQGGRNTIYF
>TRBD1|TRBJ2-5|TRBV18|many
TGTGCCAGCTCACCGACAGGGGGGGAGGAGACCCAGTACTTC
CASSPTGGEETQYF
>.|TRBJ2-5|TRBV27|.
TGTGCCAGCAGTTTATTTGACCAAGAGACCCAGTACTTC
CASSLFDQETQYF
>.|TRBJ2-1|TRBV20-1|few
TGCAGTGCTAGTGGCTGGGGTCAGAAAATCTACAATGAGCAGTTCTTC
CSASGWGQKIYNEQFF